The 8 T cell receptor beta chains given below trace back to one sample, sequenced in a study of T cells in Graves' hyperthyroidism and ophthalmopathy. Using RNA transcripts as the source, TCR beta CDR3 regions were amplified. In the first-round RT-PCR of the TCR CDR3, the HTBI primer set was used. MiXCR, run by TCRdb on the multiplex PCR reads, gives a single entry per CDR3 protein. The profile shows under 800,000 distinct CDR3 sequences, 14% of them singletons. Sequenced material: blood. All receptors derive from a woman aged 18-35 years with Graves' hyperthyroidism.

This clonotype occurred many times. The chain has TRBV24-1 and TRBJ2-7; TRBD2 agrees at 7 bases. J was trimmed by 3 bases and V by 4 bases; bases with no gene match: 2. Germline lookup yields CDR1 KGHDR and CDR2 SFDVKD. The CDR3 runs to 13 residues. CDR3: CATSDRDYYEQYF. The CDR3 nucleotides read TGTGCCACCAGTGACCGGGACTACTACGAGCAGTACTTC.

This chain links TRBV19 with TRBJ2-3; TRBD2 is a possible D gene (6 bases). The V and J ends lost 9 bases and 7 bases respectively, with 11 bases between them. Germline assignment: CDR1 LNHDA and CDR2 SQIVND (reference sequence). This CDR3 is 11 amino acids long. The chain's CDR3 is CARGTGHTQYF. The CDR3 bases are TGTGCCAGAGGGACTGGACATACGCAGTATTTT.

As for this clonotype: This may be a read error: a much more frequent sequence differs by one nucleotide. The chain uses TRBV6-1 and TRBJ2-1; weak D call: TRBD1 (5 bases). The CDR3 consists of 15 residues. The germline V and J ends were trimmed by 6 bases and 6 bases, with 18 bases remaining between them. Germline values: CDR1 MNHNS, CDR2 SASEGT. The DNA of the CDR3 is TGTGCCAGCAGCCGTAGGCAGGGCTACCCCAATGAGCAGTTCTTC. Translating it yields CASSRRQGYPNEQFF.

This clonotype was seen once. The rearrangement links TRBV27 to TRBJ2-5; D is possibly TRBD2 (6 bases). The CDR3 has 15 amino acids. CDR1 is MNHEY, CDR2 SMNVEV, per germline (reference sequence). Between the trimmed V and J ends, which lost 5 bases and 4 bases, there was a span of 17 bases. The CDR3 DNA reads TGTGCCAGCAGTCACACTCAGGGTAGCGGAGAGACCCAGTACTTC. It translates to CASSHTQGSGETQYF.

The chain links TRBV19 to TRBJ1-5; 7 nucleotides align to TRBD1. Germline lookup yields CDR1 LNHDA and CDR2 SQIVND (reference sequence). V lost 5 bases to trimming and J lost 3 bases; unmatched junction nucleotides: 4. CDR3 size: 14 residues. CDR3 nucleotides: TGTGCCAGTAGTGACAGGGTCCCCAATCAGCCCCAGCATTTT. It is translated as CASSDRVPNQPQHF. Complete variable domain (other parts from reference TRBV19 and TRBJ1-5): DGGITQSPKYLFRKEGQNVTLSCEQNLNHDAMYWYRQDPGQGLRLIYYSQIVNDFQKGDIAEGYSVSREKKESFPLTVTSAQKNPTAFYLCASSDRVPNQPQHFGDGTRLSIL.

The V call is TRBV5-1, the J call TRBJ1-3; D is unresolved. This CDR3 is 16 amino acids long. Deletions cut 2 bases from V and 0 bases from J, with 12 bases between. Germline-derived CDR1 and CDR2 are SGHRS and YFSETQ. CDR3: CASSLHDGLSGNTIYF. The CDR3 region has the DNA TGCGCCAGCAGCTTACACGACGGGCTCTCTGGAAACACCATATATTTT. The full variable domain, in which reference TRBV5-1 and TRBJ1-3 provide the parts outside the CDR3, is KAGVTQTPRYLIKTRGQQVTLSCSPISGHRSVSWYQQTPGQGLQFLFEYFSETQRNKGNFPGRFSGRQFSNSRSEMNVSTLELGDSALYLCASSLHDGLSGNTIYFGEGSWLTVV.

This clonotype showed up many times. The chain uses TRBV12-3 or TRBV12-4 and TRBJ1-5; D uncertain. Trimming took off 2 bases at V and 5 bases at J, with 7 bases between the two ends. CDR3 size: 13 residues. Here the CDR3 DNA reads TGTGCCAGCAGTTTATCGGGGTATCAGCCCCAGCATTTT. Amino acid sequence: CASSLSGYQPQHF.

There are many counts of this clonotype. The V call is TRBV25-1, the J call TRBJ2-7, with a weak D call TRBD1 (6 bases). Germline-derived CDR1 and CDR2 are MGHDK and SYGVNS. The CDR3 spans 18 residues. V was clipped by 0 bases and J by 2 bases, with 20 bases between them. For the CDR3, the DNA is TGTGCCAGCAGTGAATACAGTCCCAGGGCCAGGGGAACCTACGAGCAGTACTTC. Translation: CASSEYSPRARGTYEQYF.